This T cell receptor (beta chain) was sequenced in a study of glioma-infiltrating T cells. Study-level findings and limits: Tissue-blood divergence was below expectation in non-neoplastic patients, above in gliomas.

Using RNA template, CDR3s of TCR alpha and beta were amplified with iRepertoire arm-PCR. TCRdb reprocessed the multiplex PCR reads with MiXCR, giving one entry per CDR3 protein. Here the sample spans about 22,000 distinct CDR3 sequences, 20% to 25% being singletons. On this clonotype: Its specificity is not known.

This clonotype was obtained from a human donor with low-grade glioma or glioblastoma, undergoing nonglioma brain surgery, or in good health (not recorded which). The sequencing sample was made of glioma tissue, nonneoplastic brain tissue, or PBMCs (not recorded which).

The CDR3 bases are TGTGCCAGCAGCTCTGGGACAGGGGTCTACGAGCAGTACTTC. Translating it yields CASSSGTGVYEQYF. The chain combines TRBV6-2 or TRBV6-3 with TRBJ2-7; 10 nucleotides match TRBD1. V was pared by 6 bases and J by 3 bases, with 5 bases of the junction left unmatched. The germline V gene has CDR1 MNHEY and CDR2 SVGEGT. The CDR3 covers 14 residues.